These 30 T cell receptor beta chains were all obtained from the same sample, sequenced in a study of OX40 agonist ivuxolimab in advanced cancers. Profiled with immunoSEQ multiplex PCR; TCRdb holds only in-frame clones, not every one. In the table there are 50,000 to 60,000 clones, around 85% of which are singletons. The sample consisted of CD4+ or CD8+ T cells sorted from blood, taken in a trial of the OX40 agonist ivuxolimab. These receptors came from an adult with an advanced solid tumor such as melanoma, head and neck, liver or kidney cancer.

This clone is labeled as medium-sized (0.01 to 0.1%). This chain connects TRBV7-9 to TRBJ1-2; weak D call: TRBD1 (5 bases). V was shortened by 0 bases and J by 2 bases, with 10 bases between the two germline ends. The CDR3 has 15 amino acids. Germline V gene data show CDR1 as SEHNR and CDR2 as FQNEAQ (reference sequence). This CDR3 is CASSLASRENYGYTF. DNA for the CDR3: TGTGCCAGCAGCTTAGCTAGCAGGGAGAACTATGGCTACACCTTC. Using reference TRBV7-9 and TRBJ1-2 for the parts outside the CDR3, the full variable domain is DTGVSQNPRHKITKRGQNVTFRCDPISEHNRLYWYRQTLGQGPEFLTYFQNEAQLEKSRLLSDRFSAERPKGSFSTLEIQRTEQGDSAMYLCASSLASRENYGYTFGSGTRLTVV.

The rearrangement links TRBV4-2 to TRBJ2-2; 8 nucleotides match TRBD2. Germline-derived CDR1 and CDR2 are LGHNA and YNFKEQ. After removal of 3 bases from V and 6 bases from J, the junction contained 9 bases not matched to a gene. There are 16 residues in the CDR3. CDR3 DNA sequence: TGTGCCAGCAGCCAGGACGGGGGGGAAGGAGCCGGGGAGCTGTTTTTT. This gives the protein CASSQDGGEGAGELFF.

The chain has TRBV5-1 and TRBJ2-5, with D perhaps matching TRBD1 or TRBD2 (6 bases each). Gene TRBJ2-7 matches the end of the DNA better, so the J call may be wrong. The CDR3 loop spans 16 amino acids. Germline CDR1 and CDR2: SGHRS and YFSETQ. The CDR3 DNA follows: TGCGCCAGCAGCTTGGCCCGGGGGCTCTCGTCCTACGAGCAGTACTTC. This gives the protein CASSLARGLSSYEQYF.

The V and J genes are TRBV4-2 and TRBJ2-3, with D hard to call. The V end was cut by 5 bases, the J end by 2 bases, with 11 bases between. The CDR3 contains 14 residues. The V gene's germline CDR1 is LGHNA and CDR2 YNFKEQ. The CDR3 DNA follows: TGTGCCAGCAGCTTCGGAGAAACCACAGATACGCAGTATTTT. Its protein is CASSFGETTDTQYF.

CDR3 in amino acids: CASSLKASSYEQYF. DNA of the CDR3: TGTGCCAGCAGCTTGAAGGCCAGCTCCTACGAGCAGTACTTC. This chain links TRBV5-4 with TRBJ2-5; D not certain. The J call could be wrong; TRBJ2-7 is a better fit for the DNA end. There are 14 residues in the CDR3. Looked up from germline, CDR1 is SGHNT and CDR2 is YYREEE (reference sequence).

V and J are TRBV6-6 and TRBJ2-7, with D perhaps TRBD2 (5 bases). Germline V gives CDR1 MNHNY, CDR2 SVGAGI (reference sequence). The CDR3 runs to 16 residues. The V end was cut by 2 bases, the J end by 6 bases, with 20 bases between. The CDR3 sequence: CASSYPSRDPTGEQYF. The CDR3 DNA reads TGTGCCAGCAGTTACCCGAGTCGGGATCCCACGGGCGAGCAGTACTTC.

This chain uses TRBV7-3 with TRBJ2-7; no reliable D call. The ends were cut back, 2 bases at V and 6 bases at J, with 17 bases in the middle. Germline CDR1 SGHTA, CDR2 FQGTGA. This CDR3 is 15 amino acids long. Here the CDR3 reads CASSLQWLLEAEQYF. In DNA, the CDR3 is TGTGCCAGCAGCTTACAGTGGCTCCTCGAGGCCGAGCAGTACTTC.

The genes are TRBV5-6 and TRBJ2-2; 10 bases fit TRBD1. From germline, CDR1 is SGHDT and CDR2 YYEEEE. The CDR3 loop spans 15 amino acids. The J segment lost 5 bases and the V segment lost 4 bases, leaving 5 bases of the junction unmatched. The CDR3 here is CASSLGTGVTGELFF. The CDR3 nucleotides read TGTGCCAGCAGCCTCGGGACAGGGGTAACCGGGGAGCTGTTTTTT.

V gene TRBV19 combines with J gene TRBJ1-1; D not resolved. The V gene lost 1 base and the J gene lost 2 bases, with 14 bases spanning the gap. The CDR3 runs 16 residues. Germline CDR1 reads LNHDA; CDR2 reads SQIVND (reference sequence). The CDR3 here is CASSIVSQRANTEAFF. The CDR3 DNA sequence: TGTGCCAGTAGTATAGTGAGTCAAAGGGCTAACACTGAAGCTTTCTTT.

The J gene is TRBJ2-1, the V gene TRBV6-5, with 7 bases lining up with TRBD1. V was pared by 5 bases and J by 5 bases, with 3 bases of the junction left unmatched. Per germline, CDR1 MNHEY and CDR2 SVGAGI. CDR3 length equals 13 residues. The CDR3 DNA reads as TGTGCCAGCAGTCGCGGACAGGACAATGAGCAGTTCTTC. It encodes CASSRGQDNEQFF.

J is TRBJ1-1 and V is TRBV27, with 7 bases lining up with TRBD1. Germline V lookup: CDR1 MNHEY, CDR2 SMNVEV (reference sequence). There are 16 residues in the CDR3. Unmatched junction bases numbered 14, after V lost 6 bases and J lost 4 bases. CDR3 sequence: CASSGAQGEGSTEAFF. The CDR3 DNA follows: TGTGCCAGCAGCGGCGCCCAGGGGGAGGGCAGCACTGAAGCTTTCTTT.

This sequence joins TRBV2 and TRBJ2-1; TRBD2 is a possible D gene (6 bases). V shed 3 bases and J shed 2 bases, with 11 bases lying between them. The CDR3 sequence is 15 residues long. The V gene's germline CDR1 is SNHLY and CDR2 FYNNEI. In DNA, the CDR3 is TGTGCCAGCAGTGACATAGCGGAGACCTACAATGAGCAGTTCTTC. Protein: CASSDIAETYNEQFF. Drawing the rest from reference TRBV2 and TRBJ2-1, the complete variable domain is EPEVTQTPSHQVTQMGQEVILRCVPISNHLYFYWYRQILGQKVEFLVSFYNNEISEKSEIFDDQFSVERPDGSNFTLKIRSTKLEDSAMYFCASSDIAETYNEQFFGPGTRLTVL.

This sequence joins TRBV11-2 and TRBJ1-2; a weak D match, TRBD1 (5 bases). Germline lookup yields CDR1 SGHAT and CDR2 FQNNGV. The CDR3 loop spans 15 amino acids. Trimming removed 5 bases from V and 4 bases from J, with 17 bases in between. Here the CDR3 DNA reads TGTGCCAGCAGCCTACCCTCGGCGGGGCCCTATGGCTACACCTTC. Protein product: CASSLPSAGPYGYTF.

This clone is a singleton in its sample. This sequence joins TRBV5-6 and TRBJ2-7, with 11 bases identical to TRBD1. This CDR3 region has 14 residues. Per germline, CDR1 SGHDT and CDR2 YYEEEE. The V segment lost 3 bases and the J segment 2 bases; nucleotides outside the gene matches: 1. The CDR3 nucleotides read TGTGCCAGCAGCTGGGACAGGGGGACCTACGAGCAGTACTTC. Amino acids: CASSWDRGTYEQYF.

The V gene is TRBV14, the J gene TRBJ1-2; D unresolved. Germline lookup yields CDR1 SGHDN and CDR2 FVKESK. The ends were cut back, 0 bases at V and 5 bases at J, with 7 bases in the middle. The CDR3 totals 13 residues. The CDR3 bases are TGTGCCAGCAGCCAAGAGGTCAGTTATGGCTACACCTTC. This translates into CASSQEVSYGYTF.

For the CDR3, the DNA is TGTGCCAGTAGTATCTCTTCCCAATCCGAGCAGTACTTC. Its protein is CASSISSQSEQYF. The chain employs TRBV19 and TRBJ2-7; unclear D gene. This CDR3 has 13 residues. Trimming shortened V by 3 bases and J by 6 bases, and 12 bases separated the two germline ends. Germline V gene sequence: CDR1 LNHDA, CDR2 SQIVND (reference sequence).

The rearrangement joins TRBV19 to TRBJ2-1, with no clear D. Germline V CDR1 and CDR2: LNHDA, SQIVND (reference sequence). The V gene lost 5 bases and the J gene lost 8 bases, with 13 bases spanning the gap. The CDR3 sequence is 13 residues long. CDR3 nucleotides: TGTGCCAGTAGTCCGTTTGATGGGTATGAGCAGTTCTTC. It is translated as CASSPFDGYEQFF.

J is TRBJ1-1 and V is TRBV5-6; perhaps TRBD1 as D (5 bases). The CDR3 has 16 amino acids. V shed 4 bases and J shed 1 base, with 17 bases lying between them. Germline CDR1 SGHDT, CDR2 YYEEEE. The CDR3 DNA reads TGTGCCAGCAGCCCCCAGGGACTACGATCGAACACTGAAGCTTTCTTT. Amino acids: CASSPQGLRSNTEAFF.

This rearrangement joins TRBV27 to TRBJ2-7; D possibly matches TRBD1 or TRBD2 (5 bases each). Germline V gene data show CDR1 as MNHEY and CDR2 as SMNVEV (reference sequence). V dropped 10 bases and J dropped 2 bases, with 15 bases sitting between them. The CDR3 loop spans 13 amino acids. The CDR3 region is CATSPGPTYEQYF. The CDR3 nucleotides are TGTGCCACTTCCCCGGGACCAACCTACGAGCAGTACTTC.

V is TRBV16 and J is TRBJ1-5; D is unresolved. Trimming left V 3 bases short and J 3 bases short, with 3 bases between. Germline V gene data show CDR1 as KGHSY and CDR2 as FQNENV. This CDR3 is 12 amino acids long. CDR3 in amino acids: CASSHPNQPQHF. In nucleotides, the CDR3 is TGTGCCAGCAGCCACCCCAATCAGCCCCAGCATTTT.

The sample holds one count of this clone. CDR3 in DNA: TGCGCCAGCAGCCAAGAGCAATTCAGGGGAGTCCACCAAGAGACCCAGTACTTC. The encoded protein is CASSQEQFRGVHQETQYF. V gene TRBV4-1 combines with J gene TRBJ2-5, with D possibly being TRBD1 (6 bases). This CDR3 has 18 amino acids. The V end lost 0 bases, the J end lost 0 bases, and 17 bases lay between the germline ends. Germline assignment: CDR1 MGHRA and CDR2 YSYEKL.

The chain employs TRBV30 and TRBJ2-2; D gene ambiguous. The CDR3 covers 12 residues. Germline V gene lookup returns CDR1 GTSNPN and CDR2 SVGIG (reference sequence). Trimming shortened V by 2 bases and J by 6 bases, and 7 bases separated the two germline ends. In DNA, the CDR3 is TGTGCCTGGAGTTGGGAATCCGGGGAGCTGTTTTTT. Translated: CAWSWESGELFF.

V gene TRBV5-4 combines with J gene TRBJ1-2, with unresolved D. Germline-derived CDR1 and CDR2 are SGHNT and YYREEE (reference sequence). The V and J ends lost 0 bases and 4 bases respectively, with 19 bases between them. The CDR3 length is 17 residues. CDR3 DNA: TGTGCCAGCAGCTTGGACGTGTTGAGCTCTAATATCTATGGCTACACCTTC. Its protein product is CASSLDVLSSNIYGYTF.

This clone was observed once. The gene calls are TRBV7-9 and TRBJ2-1; perhaps TRBD2 as D (6 bases). This CDR3 comprises 15 residues. Germline CDR1 is SEHNR and CDR2 is FQNEAQ (reference sequence). V was pared by 4 bases and J by 0 bases, with 10 bases between. CDR3 sequence (DNA): TGTGCCAGCAGCTCCGCGGGGAGCTCCTACAATGAGCAGTTCTTC. Translated, it gives CASSSAGSSYNEQFF.

The V gene is TRBV6-5, the J gene TRBJ2-3; D unclear. CDR3 size: 13 residues. Germline CDR1 is MNHEY and CDR2 is SVGAGI. V was clipped by 5 bases and J by 0 bases, with 6 bases between them. In nucleotides, the CDR3 is TGTGCCAGCAGTACATACAGCACAGATACGCAGTATTTT. It specifies CASSTYSTDTQYF.

This chain connects TRBV6-5 to TRBJ2-7; D might be TRBD1 or TRBD2, each matching 5 bases. V gave up 8 bases and J gave up 0 bases, with 11 bases separating them. CDR3 size: 13 residues. In germline, CDR1 is MNHEY, CDR2 SVGAGI. The CDR3 nucleotides read TGTGCCAGCCGTAGGGACGGCTCCTACGAGCAGTACTTC. Its protein product is CASRRDGSYEQYF.

The chain links TRBV4-3 to TRBJ1-2; D remains ambiguous. V was trimmed by 1 base and J by 5 bases, leaving 14 bases between them. Germline assignment: CDR1 LGHNA and CDR2 YSLEER. This CDR3 is built from 15 residues. DNA of the CDR3: TGCGCCAGCAGCCAAGCGGTCAGCCCTATTTATGGCTACACCTTC. Translated, it gives CASSQAVSPIYGYTF.

The V call is TRBV7-9, the J call TRBJ2-1, with TRBD1 identical over 7 bases. V shed 0 bases, J shed 5 bases, and the junction held 4 bases outside the gene matches. CDR3 length equals 15 residues. The germline gives CDR1 SEHNR, CDR2 FQNEAQ (reference sequence). In nucleotides, the CDR3 is TGTGCCAGCAGCTTAGCGGCCGGGACAGACAATGAGCAGTTCTTC. Protein sequence: CASSLAAGTDNEQFF.

This chain joins TRBV2 and TRBJ1-1, with D uncertain. This CDR3 region has 13 residues. V shed 6 bases and J shed 0 bases, with 8 bases lying between them. Germline V gene lookup returns CDR1 SNHLY and CDR2 FYNNEI. The CDR3, as DNA: TGTGCCAGCAGCCCAATTATGAACACTGAAGCTTTCTTT. Translation: CASSPIMNTEAFF.

The chain has TRBV4-3 and TRBJ1-6; possibly TRBD1 for D (6 bases). V dropped 0 bases and J dropped 4 bases, with 7 bases sitting between them. The CDR3 spans 15 residues. Germline V CDR1 and CDR2: LGHNA, YSLEER. In nucleotides, the CDR3 is TGCGCCAGCAGCCAAGATACAGGGTATAATTCACCCCTCCACTTT. Amino acids: CASSQDTGYNSPLHF.